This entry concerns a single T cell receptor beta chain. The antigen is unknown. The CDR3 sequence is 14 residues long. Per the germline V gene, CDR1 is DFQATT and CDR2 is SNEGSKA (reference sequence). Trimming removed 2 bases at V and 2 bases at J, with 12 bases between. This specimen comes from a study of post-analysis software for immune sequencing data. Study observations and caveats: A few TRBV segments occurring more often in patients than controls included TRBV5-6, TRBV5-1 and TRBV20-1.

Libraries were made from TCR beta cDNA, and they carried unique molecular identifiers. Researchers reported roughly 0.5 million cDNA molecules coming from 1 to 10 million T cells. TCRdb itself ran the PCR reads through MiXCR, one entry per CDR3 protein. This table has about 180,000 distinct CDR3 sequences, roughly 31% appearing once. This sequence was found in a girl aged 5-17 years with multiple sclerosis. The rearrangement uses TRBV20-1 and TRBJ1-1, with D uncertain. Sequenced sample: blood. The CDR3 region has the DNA TGCAGTGCTAGATTACGCGCCTTTAACACTGAAGCTTTCTTT. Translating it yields CSARLRAFNTEAFF.